This T cell receptor beta chain was recovered during a study of blood T cell repertoires in COVID-19. Turning to the study itself: Samples of COVID-19 (acute and convalescent) were obtained from the United States, Italy and Spain. In each case, the material was cDNA or gDNA derived from T cells, B-cell-depleted T cells, or PBMCs.

In the original workflow: Amplified reference gene primers provided the basis for estimating nucleated cell counts. Libraries were prepared by immunoSEQ multiplex PCR; TCRdb keeps only in-frame clonotypes and omits some of them. For V, J and clone size, that table is used; D and trimming come from the DNA. The sample contains about 200,000 clones, roughly 94% of which appear only once. From germline, CDR1 is LNHDA and CDR2 SQIVND (reference sequence). Trimming removed 6 bases at V and 9 bases at J, with 18 bases between. The CDR3 runs 14 residues. In its sample, this clone was seen once. This chain links TRBV19 with TRBJ2-1, with D unclear. The TCR comes from a man younger than 45 with COVID-19, enrolled during active disease. The sample was peripheral blood. In DNA form, the CDR3 reads TGTGCCAGTAGCATTGGAACCCCCAGCGTTGAGCAGTTCTTC. Translated: CASSIGTPSVEQFF.